These 30 T cell receptor beta chains share one sample of origin, sequenced in a study of T cell repertoires in cytomegalovirus infection. TCRdb reprocessed the reads with MiXCR, giving one entry per CDR3 protein. This sample has hundreds of thousands of distinct CDR3 sequences, with approximately 22% found just once. Sequencing input: CD8+ T cells from PBMCs. These receptors came from a human donor in good health (CMV status not recorded). Some clones in this sample may be carry-over from other donors' samples.

The rearrangement uses TRBV10-3 and TRBJ2-2, with D perhaps matching TRBD1 or TRBD2 (5 bases each). Germline assignment: CDR1 ENHRY and CDR2 SYGVKD. V lost 6 bases and J 0 bases, leaving 11 bases between the germline ends. There are 15 residues in the CDR3. Here the CDR3 reads CAISWDAPNTGELFF. Here the CDR3 DNA reads TGTGCCATCAGCTGGGACGCACCGAACACCGGGGAGCTGTTTTTT.

This clonotype has more than one count but fewer than ten. The chain joins TRBV27 to TRBJ2-7; 11 nucleotides agree with TRBD1. V shed 0 bases and J 1 base; nucleotides not matched to a gene: 2. Germline CDR1 reads MNHEY; CDR2 reads SMNVEV (reference sequence). The CDR3 length is 16 residues. For the CDR3, the DNA is TGTGCCAGCAGTTTATCCGGACAGGGGGCATCCTACGAGCAGTACTTC. It encodes CASSLSGQGASYEQYF.

CDR3 sequence reads: CSVDFGNYGYTF. CDR3 bases: TGCAGCGTTGATTTTGGTAACTATGGCTACACCTTC. The chain recombines TRBV29-1 with TRBJ1-2; D gene uncertain. Trimming stripped 3 bases from V and 1 base from J, with 6 bases between. The CDR3 has 12 residues. The germline V gene encodes CDR1 SQVTM and CDR2 ANQGSEA.

The rearrangement links TRBV27 to TRBJ2-2; 8 bases fit TRBD2. The V gene end was trimmed by 1 base and the J gene end by 4 bases; junction bases not matched to a gene: 11. Per the germline V gene, CDR1 is MNHEY and CDR2 is SMNVEV (reference sequence). There are 18 residues in the CDR3. The CDR3 spells CASSLYPIAGPFTGELFF. The CDR3 coding sequence is TGTGCCAGCAGTTTATACCCCATAGCGGGGCCGTTCACCGGGGAGCTGTTTTTT.

The rearrangement uses TRBV5-1 and TRBJ2-7; 10 bases agree with TRBD1. The CDR3 spans 17 residues. CDR1 is SGHRS, CDR2 YFSETQ, per germline. Trimming at V came to 4 bases and at J to 2 bases, leaving 12 bases not matched to a gene. In DNA form, the CDR3 reads TGCGCCAGCAGCCCAACACCTGGGACAGGGGAGCCCTACGAGCAGTACTTC. It codes for CASSPTPGTGEPYEQYF.

The V call is TRBV7-9, the J call TRBJ2-3; tentatively, D is TRBD2 (5 bases). This CDR3 has 16 residues. The germline V gene encodes CDR1 SEHNR and CDR2 FQNEAQ (reference sequence). V gave up 2 bases and J gave up 5 bases, with 17 bases separating them. CDR3 coding DNA: TGTGCCAGCAGCTTAATATCGTCGGGGATGGAAGATACGCAGTATTTT. Its translation is CASSLISSGMEDTQYF.

This clonotype was observed a few times. The DNA of the CDR3 is TGTGCCAGCAGCTCGCTCACCGGGACAGGGTGGCTTCCAGCAGGTGAAGGTGAGCAGTTCTTC. It translates to CASSSLTGTGWLPAGEGEQFF. The V call is TRBV12-3 or TRBV12-4, the J call TRBJ2-1; 9 bases line up with TRBD1. This CDR3 has 21 residues. The V segment lost 6 bases and the J segment 9 bases; nucleotides outside the gene matches: 30.

The chain uses TRBV27 and TRBJ2-1; tentatively, D is TRBD1 or TRBD2 (7 bases each). Trimming removed 4 bases from V and 6 bases from J, with 13 bases in between. The CDR3 extends over 14 amino acids. The germline CDR1 and CDR2 sequences are MNHEY and SMNVEV (reference sequence). CDR3 residues: CASSSGGAFNEQFF. DNA of the CDR3: TGTGCCAGCAGTTCAGGGGGGGCTTTCAATGAGCAGTTCTTC.

This chain connects TRBV4-2 to TRBJ2-1; TRBD2 matches 8 bases. CDR3 length equals 15 residues. Germline values: CDR1 LGHNA, CDR2 YNFKEQ. V lost 0 bases and J lost 5; bases outside the gene matches: 3. In nucleotides, the CDR3 is TGTGCCAGCAGCCAAGAACCGGGGGGGAACAATGAGCAGTTCTTC. Protein: CASSQEPGGNNEQFF.

The genes are TRBV5-1 and TRBJ1-2; D remains unclear. This CDR3 has 14 residues. Germline V CDR1 and CDR2: SGHRS, YFSETQ. Deletions cut 0 bases from V and 0 bases from J, with 6 bases between. The CDR3, as DNA: TGCGCCAGCAGCTTGGAACGGCCTAACTATGGCTACACCTTC. Its translation: CASSLERPNYGYTF. The full variable domain, rest sourced from reference TRBV5-1 and TRBJ1-2, is KAGVTQTPRYLIKTRGQQVTLSCSPISGHRSVSWYQQTPGQGLQFLFEYFSETQRNKGNFPGRFSGRQFSNSRSEMNVSTLELGDSALYLCASSLERPNYGYTFGSGTRLTVV.

This clonotype was picked up a small number of times. The chain uses TRBV20-1 and TRBJ2-7, with 8 bases aligning to TRBD1. V shed 3 bases and J 4 bases; nucleotides not matched to a gene: 11. This CDR3 region has 15 residues. Germline V gene data show CDR1 as DFQATT and CDR2 as SNEGSKA (reference sequence). The CDR3 here is CSASPGAGGLYEQYF. The DNA of the CDR3 is TGCAGTGCTAGCCCCGGGGCAGGGGGCTTGTACGAGCAGTACTTC.

In its sample, this clonotype was seen a few times. V and J are TRBV7-6 and TRBJ2-1; 7 positions agree with TRBD2. With 5 bases clipped from V and 11 bases from J, the junction kept 18 bases outside the gene matches. This CDR3 has 16 residues. Germline lookup yields CDR1 SGHVS and CDR2 FNYEAQ. This CDR3 reads CASSDPRTGGMGKQFF. The CDR3 DNA reads as TGTGCCAGCAGCGACCCACGAACCGGGGGGATGGGGAAGCAGTTCTTC.

This clonotype qualifies as medium-sized. The CDR3 sequence: CASSLTSGPHQPQHF. The CDR3 bases are TGTGCCAGCAGCTTAACCTCAGGCCCACATCAGCCCCAGCATTTT. The chain has TRBV7-2 and TRBJ1-5; no clear D gene. This CDR3 has 15 residues. The ends were cut back, 2 bases at V and 5 bases at J, with 13 bases in the middle. Germline V gene data show CDR1 as SGHTA and CDR2 as FQGNSA.

This clonotype turned up a few times. The gene calls are TRBV20-1 and TRBJ2-1, with D perhaps given as TRBD1 or TRBD2 (5 bases each). The V end lost 1 base, the J end lost 1 base, and 11 bases lay between the germline ends. Germline assignment: CDR1 DFQATT and CDR2 SNEGSKA (reference sequence). This CDR3 spans 15 amino acids. The CDR3 DNA follows: TGCAGTGCTAGAGTGGGACGGCTATCCTACAATGAGCAGTTCTTC. It translates to CSARVGRLSYNEQFF.

This clonotype has just a few counts. In nucleotides, the CDR3 is TGTGCCAGTAGTATGGCCGGACTAGGCGGAGATACGCAGTATTTT. Its protein product is CASSMAGLGGDTQYF. V gene TRBV19 combines with J gene TRBJ2-3, with TRBD2 matching 7 bases. CDR3 length: 15 residues. Trimming cost V 3 bases and J 5 bases; bases outside gene matches: 8. Germline values: CDR1 LNHDA, CDR2 SQIVND (reference sequence). Full variable domain (remainder filled in from reference TRBV19 and TRBJ2-3): DGGITQSPKYLFRKEGQNVTLSCEQNLNHDAMYWYRQDPGQGLRLIYYSQIVNDFQKGDIAEGYSVSREKKESFPLTVTSAQKNPTAFYLCASSMAGLGGDTQYFGPGTRLTVL.

This clonotype appeared a few times. The chain links TRBV6-6 to TRBJ2-7; D perhaps matches TRBD2 (6 bases). CDR1 MNHNY and CDR2 SVGAGI come from the germline V gene (reference sequence). CDR3 size: 17 residues. V was pared by 0 bases and J by 0 bases, with 15 bases between. The CDR3 DNA follows: TGTGCCAGCAGTTACTCGGGAGGAGGCCCAGGCTCCTACGAGCAGTACTTC. This codes for CASSYSGGGPGSYEQYF.

The CDR3 reads CASSGTALAGQPQHF. The DNA of the CDR3 is TGTGCCAGCAGTGGAACGGCTTTGGCGGGGCAGCCCCAGCATTTT. The J gene is TRBJ1-5, the V gene TRBV2; D not certain. This CDR3 has 15 amino acids. The V end was cut by 4 bases, the J end by 7 bases, with 17 bases between. Germline-derived CDR1 and CDR2 are SNHLY and FYNNEI.

The chain uses TRBV20-1 and TRBJ1-2; D is uncertain. Trimming pared 3 bases from V and 6 bases from J, leaving 14 bases between. Germline values: CDR1 DFQATT, CDR2 SNEGSKA (reference sequence). This CDR3 region has 13 residues. In DNA, the CDR3 is TGCAGTGCTAGTATTGGCTTGCCGGATGGCTACACCTTC. It codes for CSASIGLPDGYTF.

This clonotype has a handful of counts. The genes are TRBV19 and TRBJ2-1; tentatively, D is TRBD2 (6 bases). The CDR3 runs 14 residues. Germline V gene data show CDR1 as LNHDA and CDR2 as SQIVND (reference sequence). V lost 10 bases to trimming and J lost 1 base, with 14 bases between them. CDR3 in amino acids: CAIGEGRSYNEQFF. The CDR3 bases are TGTGCCATTGGTGAGGGGAGGTCCTACAATGAGCAGTTCTTC. The full variable domain, with the rest looked up from reference TRBV19 and TRBJ2-1, is DGGITQSPKYLFRKEGQNVTLSCEQNLNHDAMYWYRQDPGQGLRLIYYSQIVNDFQKGDIAEGYSVSREKKESFPLTVTSAQKNPTAFYLCAIGEGRSYNEQFFGPGTRLTVL.

There are many counts of this clonotype. This chain connects TRBV7-9 to TRBJ1-3; D not certain. Germline V gene data show CDR1 as SEHNR and CDR2 as FQNEAQ (reference sequence). CDR3 length: 15 residues. Between the trimmed V and J ends, which lost 2 bases and 0 bases, there was a span of 8 bases. CDR3 residues: CASSLQVISGNTIYF. In DNA, the CDR3 is TGTGCCAGCAGCTTACAGGTGATCTCTGGAAACACCATATATTTT.

In its sample, this clonotype was seen a few times. The rearrangement links TRBV6-2 or TRBV6-3 to TRBJ2-1, with TRBD2 matching 7 bases. Germline V gene data show CDR1 as MNHEY and CDR2 as SVGEGT. CDR3 length equals 14 residues. V gave up 2 bases and J gave up 6 bases; unmatched junction bases: 4. Here the CDR3 DNA reads TGTGCCAGCAGTTACGGCGGGAGCTTCAATGAGCAGTTCTTC. Translated, it gives CASSYGGSFNEQFF.

The genes are TRBV12-3 or TRBV12-4 and TRBJ2-3; no clear D gene. V gave up 6 bases and J gave up 3 bases, with 7 bases separating them. CDR3 length equals 12 residues. The CDR3 DNA reads as TGTGCCAGCAGCTGGGCGACAGATACGCAGTATTTT. It specifies CASSWATDTQYF.

This clonotype turned up a few times. The chain is built from TRBV27 and TRBJ2-7; no clear D. CDR1 is MNHEY and CDR2 is SMNVEV in the germline V gene (reference sequence). This CDR3 contains 14 residues. Trimming left V 0 bases short and J 2 bases short, with 8 bases between. Written as DNA, the CDR3 is TGTGCCAGCAGTTTATCGATCGGACCCTACGAGCAGTACTTC. This sequence encodes CASSLSIGPYEQYF.

This clonotype was seen only a few times. This sequence joins TRBV12-3 or TRBV12-4 and TRBJ2-2; D is possibly TRBD1 or TRBD2 (6 bases each). This CDR3 region has 15 residues. V dropped 5 bases and J dropped 4 bases, with 14 bases sitting between them. The CDR3 sequence: CASSPSGGPTGELFF. The CDR3 nucleotides read TGTGCCAGCAGTCCCAGTGGGGGGCCCACCGGGGAGCTGTTTTTT.

In this sample, this clonotype turned up many times. The rearrangement links TRBV4-2 to TRBJ2-3; 9 bases line up with TRBD2. CDR1 is LGHNA, CDR2 YNFKEQ, per germline. J gave up 6 bases and V 0 bases, and 4 bases lay outside the gene matches. This CDR3 is 15 amino acids long. The CDR3 loop reads CASSQESGGQDTQYF. The CDR3 DNA is TGTGCCAGCAGCCAAGAGAGCGGGGGGCAGGATACGCAGTATTTT.

This clonotype occurred a few times. The chain employs TRBV28 and TRBJ1-2, with no clear D. This CDR3 contains 13 residues. Trimming removed 3 bases from V and 6 bases from J, with 11 bases in between. Germline CDR1 is MDHEN and CDR2 is SYDVKM. The CDR3 loop is CASSLTLNNGYTF. In DNA form, the CDR3 reads TGTGCCAGCAGTTTGACCCTGAACAATGGCTACACCTTC.

This clonotype was detected a few times. The CDR3 DNA sequence: TGTGCCACCCGGGCCCCGACAGGGGTAGACTACGAGCAGTACTTC. This encodes CATRAPTGVDYEQYF. J is TRBJ2-7 and V is TRBV19, with 8 bases matching TRBD1. Germline CDR1 and CDR2: LNHDA and SQIVND (reference sequence). The ends lost 10 bases at V and 3 bases at J; junction bases unmatched: 14. The CDR3 contains 15 residues.

J is TRBJ2-7 and V is TRBV28, with 7 positions matching TRBD1. This CDR3 region has 12 residues. V was clipped by 6 bases and J by 5 bases; unmatched bases: 4. CDR1 and CDR2 (germline): MDHEN, SYDVKM. The CDR3 DNA reads as TGTGCCAGCAGACAGGGGAGCGACGAGCAGTACTTC. Translating gives CASRQGSDEQYF.

CDR3 nucleotide sequence: TGTGCCAGCAGCGTAGGCGTTTCACCCCTCCACTTT. Its translation: CASSVGVSPLHF. The V call is TRBV9, the J call TRBJ1-6; D not certain. The germline CDR1 and CDR2 sequences are SGDLS and YYNGEE. This CDR3 has 12 amino acids. Trimming pared 0 bases from V and 9 bases from J, leaving 4 bases between.

Ten or more counts support this clonotype. The chain recombines TRBV29-1 with TRBJ1-2; possibly TRBD1 for D (6 bases). This CDR3 has 12 residues. CDR1 and CDR2 (germline): SQVTM, ANQGSEA. V was shortened by 6 bases and J by 3 bases, with 11 bases between the two germline ends. The CDR3 region has the DNA TGCAGCGTGGAGGACAGATACTATGGCTACACCTTC. It is translated as CSVEDRYYGYTF.